The rows below give T cell receptor beta chains drawn from one sample of a study of blood T cell repertoires in COVID-19. The data were produced by immunoSEQ multiplex PCR, yet TCRdb's version contains in-frame clones alone and is incomplete. The sample lists 310,000 or so clones, 70% to 90% seen once, with less than 11% in the top ten. Material for sequencing was PBMCs or T cells enriched from blood (not recorded which). Every receptor here comes from a woman between 18 and 29 years old who had recovered from COVID-19. Both conserved end residues are part of each CDR3. D genes are given only for firm matches. The size entry is marked missing in some rows and otherwise reads once, few, many or a size class.

j_gene	d_gene	v_gene	abundance	CDR3aa	CDR3nt
TRBJ1-1	TRBD1	TRBV5-4	-	CATSGTGEFNTEAFF	TGTGCCACCTCCGGGACAGGAGAATTCAACACTGAAGCTTTCTTT
TRBJ1-6	TRBD1	TRBV28	-	CASSLPRQGNSPLHF	TGTGCCAGCAGTTTACCCCGACAGGGGAATTCACCCCTCCACTTT
TRBJ1-1	-	TRBV3-1/TRBV3-2	-	CASSQDRRGETAFF	TGTGCCAGCAGCCAAGACCGGAGGGGAGAAACAGCTTTCTTT
TRBJ1-2	TRBD1	TRBV30	-	CAWLPQGGYGYTF	TGTGCCTGGTTACCACAGGGGGGCTATGGCTACACCTTC
TRBJ1-2	-	TRBV2	-	CASIRDQGFSGYTF	TGTGCCAGCATAAGAGACCAGGGGTTTTCGGGCTACACCTTC
TRBJ2-5	TRBD2	TRBV3-1/TRBV3-2	-	CASSLRLAGGQETQYF	TGTGCCAGCAGCCTTCGACTAGCGGGGGGACAAGAGACCCAGTACTTC
TRBJ1-1	TRBD1	TRBV2	once	CASSVDRRNTEAFF	TGTGCCAGCAGTGTGGACAGGCGGAACACTGAAGCTTTCTTT
TRBJ2-7	-	TRBV24-1	-	CATGSWAVKSSYEQYF	TGTGCCACCGGGTCCTGGGCAGTCAAGAGCTCCTACGAGCAGTACTTC
TRBJ1-6	-	TRBV30	-	CAWSTLGGSPLHF	TGTGCCTGGAGTACCCTGGGAGGTTCACCCCTCCACTTT
TRBJ2-7	-	TRBV12-3/TRBV12-4	once	CASSHYVYEQYF	TGTGCCAGCAGTCACTACGTCTACGAGCAGTACTTC
TRBJ2-7	-	TRBV2	-	CASTSGQRYYEQYF	TGTGCCAGCACATCGGGACAAAGATACTACGAGCAGTACTTC
TRBJ2-1	-	TRBV9	-	CASGRFSYNEQFF	TGTGCCAGCGGGCGTTTCTCCTACAATGAGCAGTTCTTC
TRBJ1-1	-	TRBV3-1/TRBV3-2	-	CASSQQGPAEAFF	TGTGCCAGCAGCCAACAGGGTCCTGCTGAAGCTTTCTTT
TRBJ2-1	TRBD2	TRBV2	-	CASIPAGDNEQFF	TGTGCCAGCATCCCAGCGGGGGACAATGAGCAGTTCTTC
TRBJ1-4	-	TRBV7-9	once	CASSLEGNLNEKLFF	TGTGCCAGCAGCTTAGAGGGGAACTTAAATGAAAAACTGTTTTTT
TRBJ2-1	TRBD2	TRBV7-9	-	CAWRGDSYNEQFF	TGTGCCTGGCGGGGGGACTCCTACAATGAGCAGTTCTTC
TRBJ2-3	TRBD2	TRBV19	once	CASSLSRAGDVYF	TGTGCCAGTAGTCTATCCAGGGCGGGAGATGTGTATTTT
TRBJ1-1	-	TRBV5-6	-	CASSQTTKQAFF	TGTGCCAGCAGCCAAACCACAAAACAAGCTTTCTTT
TRBJ1-2	-	TRBV5-1	-	CASREFTGNYGYTF	TGCGCCAGCAGGGAGTTTACAGGGAACTATGGCTACACCTTC
TRBJ1-2	-	TRBV9	-	CASSTSSRTRGYTF	TGTGCCAGCAGCACATCTTCCCGAACGAGGGGCTACACCTTC
TRBJ2-7	TRBD2	TRBV7-8	once	CASSRKSLRDYPSYEQYF	TGTGCCAGCAGCCGAAAATCCCTCCGGGACTACCCTTCCTACGAGCAGTACTTC
TRBJ1-2	-	TRBV6-5	-	CASRSFLGEPYGYTF	TGTGCCAGCAGATCTTTTTTGGGAGAACCCTATGGCTACACCTTC
TRBJ1-2	TRBD1	TRBV4-1	-	CASSSHRDRSDSGGYTF	TGCGCCAGCAGCTCCCACCGGGACAGGTCCGATTCGGGTGGCTACACCTTC
TRBJ2-5	-	TRBV11-2	-	CASSLDRGQETQYF	TGTGCCAGCAGCTTAGATCGCGGCCAAGAGACCCAGTACTTC
TRBJ1-1	-	TRBV9	-	CASSVDKGITEAFF	TGTGCCAGCAGCGTAGATAAGGGGATCACTGAAGCTTTCTTT
TRBJ2-3	-	TRBV10-3	-	CAIRGGLDTQYF	TGTGCCATCAGAGGGGGTTTAGATACGCAGTATTTT
TRBJ2-1	-	TRBV24-1	once	CATSDGVSSYNEQFF	TGTGCCACCAGTGATGGTGTCAGCTCCTACAATGAGCAGTTCTTC
TRBJ1-1	TRBD1	TRBV18	-	CASSPPDRAKGAFF	TGTGCCAGCTCACCACCGGACAGGGCGAAGGGAGCTTTCTTT